This T cell receptor beta chain emerged from a study of blood T cell repertoires in COVID-19. About the study: T cells, B-cell-depleted T cells, or PBMCs provided the cDNA or gDNA that served as material.

Everyone who took part was roughly 18 to 100 years old, and they came from fewer than 25 US areas. Cohorts were assigned according to the clinical history that participants reported. Exposed enrollees had met someone with a PCR-confirmed or clinician-diagnosed COVID-19 case at some point within the 2 weeks before study entry. Germline V lookup: CDR1 SGHTA, CDR2 FQGNSA. This CDR3 is built from 14 residues. J lost 9 bases, V lost 5 bases, and 10 bases had no gene match. Sequencing used immunoSEQ multiplex PCR; TCRdb keeps in-frame clones, though not all of them. Of 300,000 to 450,000 clones listed, roughly 90% were seen once; the top ten hold over 1%.

Sequenced input: PBMCs or T cells enriched from blood (not recorded which). V gene TRBV7-2 combines with J gene TRBJ2-1; the match to TRBD1 covers 7 bases. This TCR derives from a woman aged 25-40 years who had been exposed to COVID-19. Here the CDR3 DNA reads TGTGCCAGCAGCCCCCCGATCCCAGGGGGTGAGCAGTTCTTC. It yields the protein CASSPPIPGGEQFF.